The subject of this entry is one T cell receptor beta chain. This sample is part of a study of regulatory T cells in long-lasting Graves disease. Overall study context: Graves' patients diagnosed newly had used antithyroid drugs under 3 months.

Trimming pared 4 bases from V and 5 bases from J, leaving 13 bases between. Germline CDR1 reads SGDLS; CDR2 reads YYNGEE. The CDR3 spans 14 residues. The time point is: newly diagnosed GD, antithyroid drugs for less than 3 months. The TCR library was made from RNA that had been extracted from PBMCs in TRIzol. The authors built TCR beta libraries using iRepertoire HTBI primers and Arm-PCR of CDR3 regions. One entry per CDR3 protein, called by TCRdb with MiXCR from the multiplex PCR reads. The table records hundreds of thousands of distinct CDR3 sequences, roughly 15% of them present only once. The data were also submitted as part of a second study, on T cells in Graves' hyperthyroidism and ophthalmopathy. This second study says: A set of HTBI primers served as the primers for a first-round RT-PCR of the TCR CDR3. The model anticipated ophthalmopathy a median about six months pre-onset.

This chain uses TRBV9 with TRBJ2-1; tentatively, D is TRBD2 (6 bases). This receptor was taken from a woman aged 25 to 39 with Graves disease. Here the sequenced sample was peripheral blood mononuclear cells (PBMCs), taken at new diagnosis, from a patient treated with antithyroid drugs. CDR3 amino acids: CASSKSGEDNEQFF. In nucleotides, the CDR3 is TGTGCCAGCAGCAAGTCGGGGGAAGACAATGAGCAGTTCTTC.